A selection of T cell receptor beta chains follows, all from one sample in a study of blood T cell repertoires in COVID-19. Assay: immunoSEQ multiplex PCR; the TCRdb copy retains only in-frame clones and omits some. The repertoire includes 180,000 or so clones, about 88% of them detected once, and 7% to 8% sits in the top ten. Sequenced input: peripheral blood. These receptors came from a woman aged 80 or over in a cohort sampled during active or convalescent COVID-19. The CDR3 runs from the conserved cysteine through the conserved F or W. A D gene is named only where the DNA matches it firmly. Size values are once, few and many counts, or a class for expanded clones, and some rows have none.

size: NA
D: TRBD1
V: TRBV5-1
J: TRBJ1-3
CDR3: CASSPIPGQVVGNTIYF
DNA: TGCGCCAGCAGCCCAATACCGGGACAGGTCGTAGGAAACACCATATATTTT

size: few
D: NA
V: TRBV10-3
J: TRBJ1-2
CDR3: CAISDINREPYGYTF
DNA: TGTGCCATCAGTGATATAAACAGGGAACCCTATGGCTACACCTTC

size: NA
D: TRBD1
V: TRBV29-1
J: TRBJ2-7
CDR3: CSALGQVSYEQYF
DNA: TGCAGCGCCTTGGGACAGGTCTCCTACGAGCAGTACTTC

size: NA
D: NA
V: TRBV7-2
J: TRBJ2-7
CDR3: CASSPRGAGEQYF
DNA: TGTGCCAGCAGCCCCAGGGGGGCGGGAGAGCAGTACTTC

size: NA
D: NA
V: TRBV11-3
J: TRBJ2-2
CDR3: CASSPHTRNTGELFF
DNA: TGTGCCAGCAGCCCTCACACCCGGAACACCGGGGAGCTGTTTTTT

size: NA
D: NA
V: TRBV5-1
J: TRBJ2-1
CDR3: CASSRTGHHYNEQFF
DNA: TGCGCCAGCAGCAGAACGGGACACCACTACAATGAGCAGTTCTTC

size: NA
D: TRBD1
V: TRBV5-8
J: TRBJ2-2
CDR3: CASSRWTGGTGELFF
DNA: TGTGCCAGCAGCCGGTGGACAGGAGGCACCGGGGAGCTGTTTTTT

size: NA
D: NA
V: TRBV27
J: TRBJ1-6
CDR3: CASRPPGAPPLHF
DNA: TGTGCCAGCAGACCACCAGGGGCCCCACCCCTCCACTTT

size: NA
D: NA
V: TRBV2
J: TRBJ1-2
CDR3: CASSDELWGRYYGYTF
DNA: TGTGCCAGCAGTGATGAGCTCTGGGGCAGGTATTATGGCTACACCTTC

size: NA
D: TRBD2
V: TRBV6-4
J: TRBJ2-1
CDR3: CASSEGSGGSSYNEQFF
DNA: TGTGCCAGCAGTGAAGGGAGTGGCGGGAGCTCCTACAATGAGCAGTTCTTC

size: NA
D: NA
V: TRBV7-2
J: TRBJ1-2
CDR3: CASSFRRGNGYTF
DNA: TGTGCCAGCAGCTTTAGGCGAGGGAATGGCTACACCTTC

size: NA
D: NA
V: TRBV6-5
J: TRBJ1-2
CDR3: CASSYATGNYGYTF
DNA: TGTGCCAGCAGTTACGCGACAGGAAACTATGGCTACACCTTC

size: NA
D: NA
V: TRBV18
J: TRBJ2-4
CDR3: CASSPGLVEDIQYF
DNA: TGTGCCAGCTCACCCGGCCTAGTTGAGGACATTCAGTACTTC

size: few
D: TRBD2
V: TRBV6-5
J: TRBJ2-5
CDR3: CASSYYSGGEETQYF
DNA: TGTGCCAGCAGTTATTATAGCGGGGGGGAAGAGACCCAGTACTTC

size: NA
D: TRBD2
V: TRBV7-9
J: TRBJ2-1
CDR3: CASSLGLAGVVEQFF
DNA: TGTGCCAGCAGCTTAGGGCTAGCGGGAGTGGTTGAGCAGTTCTTC

size: NA
D: TRBD1
V: TRBV9
J: TRBJ2-3
CDR3: CASSVVGQGATDTQYF
DNA: TGTGCCAGCAGCGTAGTAGGACAGGGGGCAACAGATACGCAGTATTTT

size: NA
D: TRBD2
V: TRBV19
J: TRBJ2-2
CDR3: CASSMFRGRSSGELFF
DNA: TGTGCCAGTAGTATGTTCCGCGGGAGGTCGTCCGGGGAGCTGTTTTTT

size: NA
D: NA
V: TRBV5-1
J: TRBJ2-2
CDR3: CASSPTDRSPGTGELFF
DNA: TGCGCCAGCAGCCCTACCGACAGGAGCCCCGGAACCGGGGAGCTGTTTTTT

size: NA
D: NA
V: TRBV24-1
J: TRBJ2-1
CDR3: CATKGTTYNEQFF
DNA: TGTGCCACCAAAGGGACAACCTACAATGAGCAGTTCTTC

size: NA
D: TRBD1
V: TRBV28
J: TRBJ1-4
CDR3: CASRDRVNEKLFF
DNA: TGTGCCAGCAGGGACAGGGTCAATGAAAAACTGTTTTTT

size: NA
D: NA
V: TRBV21-1
J: TRBJ2-3
CDR3: CASSKGASGDTQYF
DNA: TGTGCCAGCAGCAAAGGGGCCTCCGGAGATACGCAGTATTTT

size: NA
D: TRBD2
V: TRBV5-1
J: TRBJ2-1
CDR3: CASSYPSGTNNEQFF
DNA: TGCGCCAGCAGTTACCCCAGCGGGACCAACAATGAGCAGTTCTTC

size: NA
D: NA
V: TRBV11-2
J: TRBJ1-2
CDR3: CASSLDWGVDYGYTF
DNA: TGTGCCAGCAGCTTAGATTGGGGCGTAGACTATGGCTACACCTTC

size: NA
D: TRBD1
V: TRBV19
J: TRBJ2-3
CDR3: CASSRDRGADTQYF
DNA: TGTGCCAGTAGCAGGGACAGGGGCGCAGATACGCAGTATTTT

size: NA
D: TRBD1
V: TRBV7-9
J: TRBJ1-2
CDR3: CASSRSGTGYGYTF
DNA: TGTGCCAGCAGCCGCTCCGGGACAGGCTATGGCTACACCTTC